The clone carrying this T cell receptor (beta chain) was observed a single time. Losses at the gene ends were 2 bases for V and 3 bases for J; bases not matched to a gene: 8. The CDR3 is 16 residues long. The germline V gene encodes CDR1 SGHDT and CDR2 YYEEEE. PCR was performed using 60 Vbeta and 13 Jbeta primers. Only in-frame clones appear in the TCRdb table, and some are missing; sequencing was by immunoSEQ multiplex PCR. The data hold around 200,000 clones, with less than 85% observed a single time. This entry is derived from a study of cytomegalovirus exposure and HLA in healthy donors. The rearrangement links TRBV5-6 to TRBJ1-1, with 9 positions matching TRBD1. The receptor was derived from a girl aged 2-10 years in good health and CMV-seronegative. Sequenced: PBMCs. CDR3 loop: CASSLGTGRVHTEAFF. For the CDR3, the DNA is TGTGCCAGCAGCTTAGGGACAGGGCGAGTCCACACTGAAGCTTTCTTT.